This T cell receptor beta chain was observed in a study of cytomegalovirus exposure and HLA in healthy donors. Use of 60 Vbeta and 13 Jbeta primers characterized the PCR. Assay used: immunoSEQ multiplex PCR; TCRdb lists only in-frame clones, some missing. The table has roughly 200,000 clones, about 70% seen once. The receptor was derived from a woman aged 30 to 39 in good health and CMV-seronegative. Material: PBMCs.

CDR3 region: CASSLTEPGEQYF. CDR3 coding DNA: TGTGCCAGTAGTTTGACAGAGCCAGGCGAGCAGTACTTC. The V gene is TRBV19, the J gene TRBJ2-7; tentatively, D is TRBD1 (5 bases). Trimming took 5 bases from V and 6 from J, leaving 14 bases between them. Germline assignment: CDR1 LNHDA and CDR2 SQIVND (reference sequence). The CDR3 runs 13 residues.